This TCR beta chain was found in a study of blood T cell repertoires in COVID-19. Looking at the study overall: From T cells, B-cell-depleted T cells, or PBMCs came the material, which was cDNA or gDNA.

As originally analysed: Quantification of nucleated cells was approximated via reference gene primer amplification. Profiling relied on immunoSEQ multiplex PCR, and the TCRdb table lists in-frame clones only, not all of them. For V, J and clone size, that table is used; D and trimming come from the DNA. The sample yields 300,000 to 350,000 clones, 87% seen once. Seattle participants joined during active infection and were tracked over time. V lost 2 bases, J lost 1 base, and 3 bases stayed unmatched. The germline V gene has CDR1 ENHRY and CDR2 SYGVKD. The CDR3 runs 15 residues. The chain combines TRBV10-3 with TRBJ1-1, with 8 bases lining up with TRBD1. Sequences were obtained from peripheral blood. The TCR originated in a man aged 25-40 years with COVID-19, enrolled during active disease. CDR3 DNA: TGTGCCATCAGTGAGAGGACAGGGAGGAACACTGAAGCTTTCTTT. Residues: CAISERTGRNTEAFF.